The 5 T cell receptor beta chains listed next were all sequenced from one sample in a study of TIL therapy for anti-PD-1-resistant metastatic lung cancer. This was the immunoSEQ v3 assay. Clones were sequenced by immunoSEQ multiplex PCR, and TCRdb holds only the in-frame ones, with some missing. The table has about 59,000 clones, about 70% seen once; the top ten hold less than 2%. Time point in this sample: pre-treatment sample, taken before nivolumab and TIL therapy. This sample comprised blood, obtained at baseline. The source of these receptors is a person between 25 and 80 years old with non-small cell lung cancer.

The CDR3 sequence: CASSPGQRPYEQYF. As DNA, the CDR3 is TGTGCCAGCAGCCCGGGACAGAGACCCTACGAGCAGTACTTC. The rearrangement joins TRBV2 to TRBJ2-7, with 7 bases lining up with TRBD1. V was pared by 6 bases and J by 2 bases, with 7 bases of the junction left unmatched. This CDR3 region has 14 residues. Germline-derived CDR1 and CDR2 are SNHLY and FYNNEI.

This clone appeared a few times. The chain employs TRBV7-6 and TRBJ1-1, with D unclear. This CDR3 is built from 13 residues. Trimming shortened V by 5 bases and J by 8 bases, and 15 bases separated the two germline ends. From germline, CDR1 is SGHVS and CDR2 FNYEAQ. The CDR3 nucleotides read TGTGCCAGCAGCCCAATGACGGATTCCGAAGCTTTCTTT. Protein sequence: CASSPMTDSEAFF.

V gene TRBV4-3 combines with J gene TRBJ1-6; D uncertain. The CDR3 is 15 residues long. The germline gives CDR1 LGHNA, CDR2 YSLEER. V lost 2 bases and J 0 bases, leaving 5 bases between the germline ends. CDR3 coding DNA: TGCGCCAGCAGCCAACTAAGCTCCTATAATTCACCCCTCCACTTT. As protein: CASSQLSSYNSPLHF.

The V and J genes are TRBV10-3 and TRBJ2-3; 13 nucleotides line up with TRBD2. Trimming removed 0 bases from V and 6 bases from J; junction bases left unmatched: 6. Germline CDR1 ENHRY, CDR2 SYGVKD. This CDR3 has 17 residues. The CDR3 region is CAISESRTSGGPDTQYF. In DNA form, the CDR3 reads TGTGCCATCAGTGAGTCCCGGACTAGCGGGGGTCCGGATACGCAGTATTTT.

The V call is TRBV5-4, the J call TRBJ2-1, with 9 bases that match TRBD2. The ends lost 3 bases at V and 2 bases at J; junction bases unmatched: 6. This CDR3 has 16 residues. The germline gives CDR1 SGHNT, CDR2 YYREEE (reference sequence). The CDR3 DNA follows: TGTGCCAGCAGCTATCGGCTAGCGGGGACCTACAATGAGCAGTTCTTC. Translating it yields CASSYRLAGTYNEQFF.